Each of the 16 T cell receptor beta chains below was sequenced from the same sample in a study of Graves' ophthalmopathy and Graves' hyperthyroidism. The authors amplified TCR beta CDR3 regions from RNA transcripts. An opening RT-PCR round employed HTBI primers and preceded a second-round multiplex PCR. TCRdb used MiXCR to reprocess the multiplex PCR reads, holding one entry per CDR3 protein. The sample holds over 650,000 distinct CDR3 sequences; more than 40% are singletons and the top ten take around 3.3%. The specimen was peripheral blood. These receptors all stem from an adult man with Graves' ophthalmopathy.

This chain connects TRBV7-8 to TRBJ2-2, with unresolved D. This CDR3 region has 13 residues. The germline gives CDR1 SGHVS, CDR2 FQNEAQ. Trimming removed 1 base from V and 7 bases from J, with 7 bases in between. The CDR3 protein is CASSLETVGELFF. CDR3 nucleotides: TGTGCCAGCAGCTTAGAGACGGTCGGGGAGCTGTTTTTT.

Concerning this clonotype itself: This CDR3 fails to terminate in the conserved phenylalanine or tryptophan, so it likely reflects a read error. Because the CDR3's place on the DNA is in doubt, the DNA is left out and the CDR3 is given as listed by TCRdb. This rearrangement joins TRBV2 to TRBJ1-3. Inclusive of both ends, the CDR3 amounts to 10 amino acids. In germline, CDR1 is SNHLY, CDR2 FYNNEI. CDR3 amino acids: CASSEARQNT.

In DNA form, the CDR3 reads TGCAGTGCTAGAGATGGAGGCTGGGGGGACTATGGCTACACCTTC. Translated: CSARDGGWGDYGYTF. This chain connects TRBV20-1 to TRBJ1-2; weak D call: TRBD1 (5 bases). Germline values: CDR1 DFQATT, CDR2 SNEGSKA (reference sequence). CDR3 length equals 15 residues. Trimming shortened V by 0 bases and J by 3 bases, and 14 bases separated the two germline ends.

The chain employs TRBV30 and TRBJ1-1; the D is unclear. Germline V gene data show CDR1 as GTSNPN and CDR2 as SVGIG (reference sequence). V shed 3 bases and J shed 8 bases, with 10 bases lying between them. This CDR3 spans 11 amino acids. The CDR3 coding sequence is TGTGCCTGGAGGACAACGGTCGAAGCTTTCTTT. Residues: CAWRTTVEAFF.

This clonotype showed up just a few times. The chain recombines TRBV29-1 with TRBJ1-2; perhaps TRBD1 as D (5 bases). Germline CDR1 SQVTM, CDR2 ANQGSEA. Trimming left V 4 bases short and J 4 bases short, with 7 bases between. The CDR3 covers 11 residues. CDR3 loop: CSVGGIYGYTF. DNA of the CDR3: TGCAGCGTTGGGGGCATCTATGGCTACACCTTC.

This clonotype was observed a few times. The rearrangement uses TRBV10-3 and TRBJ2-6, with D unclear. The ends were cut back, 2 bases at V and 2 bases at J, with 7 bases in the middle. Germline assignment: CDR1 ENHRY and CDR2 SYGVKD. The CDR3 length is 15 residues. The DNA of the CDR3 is TGTGCCATCAGTGAGGAGGCGCCTGGGGCCAACGTCCTGACTTTC. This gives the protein CAISEEAPGANVLTF.

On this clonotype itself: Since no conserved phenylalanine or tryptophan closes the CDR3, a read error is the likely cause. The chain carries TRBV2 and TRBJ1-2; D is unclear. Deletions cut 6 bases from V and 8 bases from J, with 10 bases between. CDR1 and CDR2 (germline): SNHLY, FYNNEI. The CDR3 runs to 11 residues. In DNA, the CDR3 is TGTGCCAGCAGCCAAGACTGGGGCTACACCCTC. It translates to CASSQDWGYTL.

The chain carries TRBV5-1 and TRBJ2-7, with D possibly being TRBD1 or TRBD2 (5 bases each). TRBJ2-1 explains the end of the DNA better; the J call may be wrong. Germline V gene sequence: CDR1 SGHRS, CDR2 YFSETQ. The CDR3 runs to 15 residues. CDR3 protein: CASSLIAPRDDEQFF. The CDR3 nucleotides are TGCGCCAGCAGCTTGATAGCGCCTAGGGACGATGAGCAGTTCTTC.

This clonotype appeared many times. CDR3 sequence (DNA): TGCAGTGCTAGGGTATTAGGGCCGAACACTGAAGCTTTCTTT. The encoded protein is CSARVLGPNTEAFF. The chain joins TRBV20-1 to TRBJ1-1, with D hard to call. The CDR3 length is 14 residues. Trimming shortened V by 3 bases and J by 1 base, and 12 bases separated the two germline ends. Germline V CDR1 and CDR2: DFQATT, SNEGSKA (reference sequence).

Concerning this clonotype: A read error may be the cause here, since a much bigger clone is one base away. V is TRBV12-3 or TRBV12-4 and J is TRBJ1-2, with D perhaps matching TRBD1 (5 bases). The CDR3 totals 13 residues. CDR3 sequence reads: CASGFGGGDGYTF. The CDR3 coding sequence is TGTGCTAGTGGTTTTGGGGGAGGAGATGGCTACACCTTC.

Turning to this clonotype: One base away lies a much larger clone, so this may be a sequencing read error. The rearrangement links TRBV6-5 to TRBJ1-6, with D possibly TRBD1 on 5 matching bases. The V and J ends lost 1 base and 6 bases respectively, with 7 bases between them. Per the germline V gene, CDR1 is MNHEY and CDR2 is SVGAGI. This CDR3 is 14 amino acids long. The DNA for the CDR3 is TGTGCCAGCAGTTACTGGCAGGGTAATTCACCCCTCCACTTT. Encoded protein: CASSYWQGNSPLHF.

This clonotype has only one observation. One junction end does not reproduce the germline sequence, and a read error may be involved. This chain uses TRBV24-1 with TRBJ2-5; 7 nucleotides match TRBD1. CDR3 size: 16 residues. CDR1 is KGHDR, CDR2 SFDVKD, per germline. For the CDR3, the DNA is TGTGCCAGCAGTCGACTCCCGGGACAGATTCAAGAGACCCAGTACTTC. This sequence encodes CASSRLPGQIQETQYF.

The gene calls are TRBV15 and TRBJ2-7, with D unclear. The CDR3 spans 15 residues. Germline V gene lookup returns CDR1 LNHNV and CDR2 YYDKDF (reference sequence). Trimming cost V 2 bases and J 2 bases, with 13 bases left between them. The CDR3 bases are TGTGCCACCAGCAGAAGGACGGGCGGACCCTACGAGCAGTACTTC. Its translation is CATSRRTGGPYEQYF.

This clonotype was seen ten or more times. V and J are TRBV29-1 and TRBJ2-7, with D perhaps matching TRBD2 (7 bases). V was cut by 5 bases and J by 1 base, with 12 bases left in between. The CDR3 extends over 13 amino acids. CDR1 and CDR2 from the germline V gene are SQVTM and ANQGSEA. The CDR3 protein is CSVYSGTSYEQYF. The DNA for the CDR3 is TGCAGCGTTTACAGCGGGACATCCTACGAGCAGTACTTC.

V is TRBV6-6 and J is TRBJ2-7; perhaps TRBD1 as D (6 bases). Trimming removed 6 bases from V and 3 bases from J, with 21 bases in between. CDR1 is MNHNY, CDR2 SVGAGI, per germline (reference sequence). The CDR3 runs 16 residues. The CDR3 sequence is CASSPLGRDTDYEQYF. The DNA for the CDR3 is TGTGCCAGCAGCCCCTTAGGCCGGGACACAGACTACGAGCAGTACTTC.

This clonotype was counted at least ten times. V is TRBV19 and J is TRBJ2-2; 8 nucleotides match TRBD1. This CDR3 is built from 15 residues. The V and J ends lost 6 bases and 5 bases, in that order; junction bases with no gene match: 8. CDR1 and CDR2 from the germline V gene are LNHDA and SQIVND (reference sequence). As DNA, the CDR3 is TGTGCCAGTAGGCTTTGGACAGGGCGTACCGGGGAGCTGTTTTTT. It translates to CASRLWTGRTGELFF.